The next 27 T cell receptor beta chains were all read from a single sample in a study of T cells in Graves' hyperthyroidism and ophthalmopathy. RNA transcripts yielded amplified TCR beta CDR3 regions. The TCR CDR3 was amplified in a first-round RT-PCR using the HTBI primer set. TCRdb processed the multiplex PCR reads anew with MiXCR; each CDR3 protein has one entry. Of 500,000 to 650,000 distinct CDR3 sequences in the sample, roughly 15% were seen once. Sequenced material: blood. These receptors were collected from a woman in her fifties or sixties with Graves' ophthalmopathy.

The table lists this clonotype with many counts. The chain couples TRBV18 to TRBJ2-2; 9 bases are shared with TRBD2. The germline V gene encodes CDR1 KGHSH and CDR2 LQKENI. Trimming cost V 4 bases and J 0 bases; bases outside gene matches: 6. This CDR3 comprises 17 residues. The CDR3 spells CASSRAAGGTNTGELFF. CDR3 in DNA: TGTGCCAGCTCACGAGCAGCGGGAGGCACGAACACCGGGGAGCTGTTTTTT.

CDR3 residues: CSASNPRGLSRETQYF. CDR3 DNA: TGCAGTGCTAGCAATCCCCGTGGCCTAAGTAGGGAGACCCAGTACTTC. The chain is built from TRBV20-1 and TRBJ2-5; no definite D call. Per germline, CDR1 DFQATT and CDR2 SNEGSKA (reference sequence). V gave up 3 bases and J gave up 5 bases, with 22 bases separating them. The CDR3 spans 16 residues.

This clonotype was counted at least ten times. This chain joins TRBV7-3 and TRBJ2-3, with 7 bases that match TRBD2. The junction had 7 bases not matched to a gene; V was cut back by 7 bases and J by 3 bases. The length of the CDR3 is 14 residues. Per germline, CDR1 SGHTA and CDR2 FQGTGA. CDR3 amino acids: CASTQAGITDTQYF. The CDR3 DNA follows: TGTGCCAGCACCCAAGCGGGAATAACAGATACGCAGTATTTT. Looking up the rest from reference TRBV7-3 and TRBJ2-3 gives the full variable domain: GAGVSQTPSNKVTEKGKYVELRCDPISGHTALYWYRQSLGQGPEFLIYFQGTGAADDSGLPNDRFFAVRPEGSVSTLKIQRTERGDSAVYLCASTQAGITDTQYFGPGTRLTVL.

This clonotype was found a few times. The V gene is TRBV4-3, the J gene TRBJ1-2; D is undetermined. The CDR3 sequence is 15 residues long. Germline V gives CDR1 LGHNA, CDR2 YSLEER. V lost 0 bases and J 0 bases, leaving 8 bases between the germline ends. The CDR3 reads CASSQDAVPNYGYTF. CDR3 in DNA: TGCGCCAGCAGCCAAGACGCCGTCCCTAACTATGGCTACACCTTC.

The CDR3 DNA is TGTGCCAGCAGCCCCCCTTCCTGGGACAGCTACACAGATACGCAGTATTTT. It is translated as CASSPPSWDSYTDTQYF. The gene calls are TRBV7-8 and TRBJ2-3; 7 positions agree with TRBD1. Germline loops: CDR1 SGHVS, CDR2 FQNEAQ. The length of the CDR3 is 17 residues. The ends lost 5 bases at V and 2 bases at J; junction bases unmatched: 13.

The chain joins TRBV2 to TRBJ1-4; D ambiguous. The germline gives CDR1 SNHLY, CDR2 FYNNEI. V dropped 3 bases and J dropped 7 bases, with 6 bases sitting between them. The CDR3 totals 12 residues. DNA for the CDR3: TGTGCCAGCAGTGATTCGGGTGAAAAACTGTTTTTT. Protein sequence: CASSDSGEKLFF.

The rearrangement uses TRBV20-1 and TRBJ2-1; TRBD2 matches at 7 bases. Unmatched junction bases numbered 9, after V lost 6 bases and J lost 4 bases. The CDR3 has 14 amino acids. CDR1 and CDR2 from the germline V gene are DFQATT and SNEGSKA (reference sequence). The CDR3 DNA follows: TGCAGTGCCCGGAGGGGCGGGGGTTACAATGAGCAGTTCTTC. Translated, it gives CSARRGGGYNEQFF.

This clonotype was detected many times. J is TRBJ2-1 and V is TRBV10-3; 7 nucleotides match TRBD1. Trimming cost V 6 bases and J 5 bases; bases outside gene matches: 10. Germline assignment: CDR1 ENHRY and CDR2 SYGVKD. This CDR3 is 15 amino acids long. The CDR3 loop reads CAIRTRDRDNNEQFF. The CDR3 nucleotides are TGTGCCATCAGAACCCGGGACAGAGACAACAATGAGCAGTTCTTC.

This clonotype was picked up a small number of times. The chain links TRBV7-8 to TRBJ2-2, with TRBD2 matching over 9 bases. This CDR3 region has 18 residues. Trimming took 1 base from V and 6 from J; bases not matched to a gene: 12. In germline, CDR1 is SGHVS, CDR2 FQNEAQ. CDR3 sequence: CASSLDFAGGFYAGELFF. As DNA, the CDR3 is TGTGCCAGCAGCTTAGACTTTGCGGGAGGGTTTTATGCCGGGGAGCTGTTTTTT.

Many counts were recorded for this clonotype. The chain joins TRBV7-8 to TRBJ1-2, with D hard to call. In germline, CDR1 is SGHVS, CDR2 FQNEAQ. The CDR3 has 16 residues. V dropped 5 bases and J dropped 4 bases, with 20 bases sitting between them. CDR3 bases: TGTGCCAGCAGCCCGGAACTCTCCCCCAGCCTCTATGGCTACACCTTC. It specifies CASSPELSPSLYGYTF. The whole variable domain, remainder taken from reference TRBV7-8 and TRBJ1-2, is GAGVSQSPRYKVAKRGQDVALRCDPISGHVSLFWYQQALGQGPEFLTYFQNEAQLDKSGLPSDRFFAERPEGSVSTLKIQRTQQEDSAVYLCASSPELSPSLYGYTFGSGTRLTVV.

The V call is TRBV20-1, the J call TRBJ2-1; 12 nucleotides agree with TRBD2. From germline, CDR1 is DFQATT and CDR2 SNEGSKA (reference sequence). The CDR3 has 15 residues. With 4 bases clipped from V and 7 bases from J, the junction kept 8 bases outside the gene matches. DNA of the CDR3: TGCAGTGCTAATCTAGCGGGAGGGCCGAGGAATGAGCAGTTCTTC. Protein sequence: CSANLAGGPRNEQFF.

This clonotype was observed a few times. V is TRBV7-9 and J is TRBJ1-4, with D perhaps matching TRBD1 (6 bases). This CDR3 is built from 15 residues. In germline, CDR1 is SEHNR, CDR2 FQNEAQ (reference sequence). Trimming pared 3 bases from V and 5 bases from J, leaving 13 bases between. CDR3 coding DNA: TGTGCCAGCAGCTTGGTACAGGGAAAGAATGAAAAACTGTTTTTT. Translated, it gives CASSLVQGKNEKLFF.

This clonotype has at least ten counts. The rearrangement uses TRBV5-1 and TRBJ2-1; D not resolved. There are 14 residues in the CDR3. Germline V CDR1 and CDR2: SGHRS, YFSETQ. The germline V and J ends were trimmed by 0 bases and 6 bases, with 10 bases remaining between them. The CDR3 loop reads CASSLAVLTNEQFF. CDR3 sequence (DNA): TGCGCCAGCAGCTTGGCCGTTCTTACCAATGAGCAGTTCTTC.

The chain combines TRBV7-2 with TRBJ2-7; the match to TRBD2 covers 10 bases. The CDR3 sequence is 14 residues long. V was pared by 3 bases and J by 6 bases, with 5 bases of the junction left unmatched. Germline CDR1 is SGHTA and CDR2 is FQGNSA. For the CDR3, the DNA is TGTGCCAGCAGCTTGGGACTAGCGTTCCCCGAGCAGTACTTC. This gives the protein CASSLGLAFPEQYF.

This clonotype was observed a handful of times. The chain is built from TRBV5-1 and TRBJ2-7; 11 bases map to TRBD2. Germline loops: CDR1 SGHRS, CDR2 YFSETQ. Trimming at V came to 2 bases and at J to 4 bases, leaving 5 bases not matched to a gene. The CDR3 extends over 15 amino acids. CDR3 nucleotides: TGCGCCAGCAGCTTTTTACTAGCGGGAGTGTACGAGCAGTACTTC. As protein: CASSFLLAGVYEQYF.

This clonotype showed up many times. The V call is TRBV2, the J call TRBJ2-7, with unresolved D. The CDR3 is made up of 13 amino acids. CDR1 and CDR2 from the germline V gene are SNHLY and FYNNEI. V was shortened by 1 base and J by 2 bases, with 6 bases between the two germline ends. The CDR3 DNA sequence: TGTGCCAGCAGTGAAGACCGACCCTACGAGCAGTACTTC. Translated: CASSEDRPYEQYF.

This clonotype has a count of ten or more. This sequence joins TRBV28 and TRBJ2-7; D is ambiguous. The CDR3 contains 14 residues. V lost 8 bases to trimming and J lost 2 bases, with 16 bases between them. Germline assignment: CDR1 MDHEN and CDR2 SYDVKM. The CDR3 nucleotides are TGTGCCAGCCGCCTCGAAGGTATCACCTACGAGCAGTACTTC. It specifies CASRLEGITYEQYF.

This clonotype has a handful of counts. The DNA of the CDR3 is TGTGCCAGCTCAGCCACAGGGGTCGAGCAGTACTTC. Translation: CASSATGVEQYF. The chain joins TRBV18 to TRBJ2-7, with TRBD1 identical over 7 bases. Trimming cost V 5 bases and J 6 bases; bases outside gene matches: 4. The V gene's germline CDR1 is KGHSH and CDR2 LQKENI. This CDR3 has 12 residues.

This clonotype has a count of ten or more. This chain uses TRBV28 with TRBJ2-7, with D perhaps assigned TRBD1 or TRBD2 (5 bases each). Between the trimmed V and J ends, which lost 2 bases and 5 bases, there was a span of 13 bases. CDR3 length: 14 amino acids. Germline CDR1 reads MDHEN; CDR2 reads SYDVKM. The CDR3 loop reads CASSLVPREHEQYF. The CDR3 coding sequence is TGTGCCAGCAGTTTAGTACCCAGGGAGCACGAGCAGTACTTC.

This clonotype was observed a few times. The chain combines TRBV7-2 with TRBJ2-1; tentatively, D is TRBD1 (5 bases). Trimming shortened V by 4 bases and J by 9 bases, and 13 bases separated the two germline ends. The CDR3 is 13 amino acids. Germline V gene lookup returns CDR1 SGHTA and CDR2 FQGNSA. The CDR3 region has the DNA TGTGCCAGCAGCTCACAGGTACGGATTGAGCAGTTCTTC. It encodes CASSSQVRIEQFF. Using reference TRBV7-2 and TRBJ2-1 for the parts outside the CDR3, the full variable domain is GAGVSQSPSNKVTEKGKDVELRCDPISGHTALYWYRQSLGQGLEFLIYFQGNSAPDKSGLPSDRFSAERTGGSVSTLTIQRTQQEDSAVYLCASSSQVRIEQFFGPGTRLTVL.

This clonotype was recorded a few times. V is TRBV30 and J is TRBJ1-1; 7 nucleotides match TRBD1. This CDR3 is built from 12 residues. Germline CDR1 and CDR2: GTSNPN and SVGIG (reference sequence). J was trimmed by 5 bases and V by 3 bases; bases with no gene match: 3. The CDR3 DNA reads TGTGCCTGGAGCCCGACAGGGACTGAAGCTTTCTTT. This sequence encodes CAWSPTGTEAFF.

This chain uses TRBV15 with TRBJ2-1; 7 bases align to TRBD2. Germline V gene sequence: CDR1 LNHNV, CDR2 YYDKDF (reference sequence). Trimming cost V 0 bases and J 8 bases; bases outside gene matches: 7. CDR3 length equals 15 residues. CDR3 bases: TGTGCCACCAGCAGAGATTGGCTAGCGGTCGATGAGCAGTTCTTC. It encodes CATSRDWLAVDEQFF.

This chain joins TRBV20-1 and TRBJ1-5, with 8 bases fitting TRBD1. Trimming at V came to 4 bases and at J to 6 bases, leaving 14 bases not matched to a gene. The CDR3 has 16 residues. Per the germline V gene, CDR1 is DFQATT and CDR2 is SNEGSKA (reference sequence). Written as DNA, the CDR3 is TGCAGTGCTATAGGGGGAGACAGGGGCTTTAGTCAGCCCCAGCATTTT. It specifies CSAIGGDRGFSQPQHF.

The V and J genes are TRBV19 and TRBJ2-1; TRBD2 aligns across 11 bases. J was trimmed by 3 bases and V by 4 bases; bases with no gene match: 11. Germline V lookup: CDR1 LNHDA, CDR2 SQIVND (reference sequence). This CDR3 has 18 residues. The CDR3 is CASSTLGGGLAVYNEQFF. In DNA form, the CDR3 reads TGTGCCAGTAGTACTCTAGGAGGGGGACTAGCGGTCTACAATGAGCAGTTCTTC.

This clonotype was seen ten or more times. The V gene is TRBV6-1, the J gene TRBJ2-7; the D gene is possibly TRBD1 (5 bases). Germline V gene sequence: CDR1 MNHNS, CDR2 SASEGT. The V gene lost 3 bases and the J gene lost 3 bases, with 12 bases spanning the gap. The CDR3 runs to 14 residues. The CDR3 region has the DNA TGTGCCAGCAGTGACGGACAAGGCAACTACGAGCAGTACTTC. Translation: CASSDGQGNYEQYF.

Notes on this clonotype: At one end, the junction sequence differs from germline, possibly due to a read error. CDR3 nucleotides: TGTGCCAGCAGCGGCCGACTAGCGGTCACCTACAGTGAGCAGTTCTTC. Amino acids: CASSGRLAVTYSEQFF. The chain combines TRBV9 with TRBJ2-1, with 9 nucleotides matching TRBD2. CDR3 length equals 16 residues. Germline values: CDR1 SGDLS, CDR2 YYNGEE.

This clonotype has ten or more counts. This chain links TRBV5-1 with TRBJ1-4; D is ambiguous. V was trimmed by 2 bases and J by 0 bases, leaving 8 bases between them. The germline gives CDR1 SGHRS, CDR2 YFSETQ. The CDR3 contains 15 residues. CDR3 sequence: CASSFGVATNEKLFF. In nucleotides, the CDR3 is TGCGCCAGCAGCTTCGGGGTCGCAACTAATGAAAAACTGTTTTTT.